This T cell receptor (beta chain) was sequenced in a study of glioma-infiltrating T cells. This clonotype was observed a handful of times. The iRepertoire nested amplicon-rescue multiplex PCR amplified TCR alpha and beta CDR3s from RNA. TCRdb itself ran the multiplex PCR reads through MiXCR, one entry per CDR3 protein. This sample has roughly 130,000 distinct CDR3 sequences, with under 30% found just once. Per the germline V gene, CDR1 is SGHAT and CDR2 is FQNNGV. The CDR3 totals 17 residues. After removal of 6 bases from V and 0 bases from J, the junction contained 12 bases not matched to a gene. The chain combines TRBV11-2 with TRBJ1-2, with 8 bases fitting TRBD1. The origin of this receptor is a human donor with low-grade glioma or glioblastoma, undergoing nonglioma brain surgery, or in good health (not recorded which). The sequenced sample was glioma tissue, nonneoplastic brain tissue, or PBMCs (not recorded which). The CDR3 region is CASRALRWTGTNYGYTF. The CDR3 nucleotides read TGTGCCAGCAGAGCTCTCAGGTGGACAGGGACTAACTATGGCTACACCTTC.